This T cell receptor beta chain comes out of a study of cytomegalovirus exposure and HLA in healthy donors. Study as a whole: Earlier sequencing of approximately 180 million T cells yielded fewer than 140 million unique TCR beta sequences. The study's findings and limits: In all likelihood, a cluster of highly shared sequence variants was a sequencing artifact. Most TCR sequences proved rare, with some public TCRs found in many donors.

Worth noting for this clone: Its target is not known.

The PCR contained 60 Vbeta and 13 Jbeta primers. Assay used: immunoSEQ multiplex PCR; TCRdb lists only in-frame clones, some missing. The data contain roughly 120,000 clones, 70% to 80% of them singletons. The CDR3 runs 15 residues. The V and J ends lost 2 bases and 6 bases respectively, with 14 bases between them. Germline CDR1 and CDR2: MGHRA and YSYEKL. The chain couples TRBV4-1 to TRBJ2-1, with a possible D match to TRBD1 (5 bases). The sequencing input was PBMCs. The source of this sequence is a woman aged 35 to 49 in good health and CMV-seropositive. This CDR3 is CASSQSRVYRNEQFF. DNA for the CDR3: TGCGCCAGCAGCCAAAGCAGGGTTTATCGCAATGAGCAGTTCTTC.